This note documents a single TCR beta chain sequence. Its antigen is unidentified. These data come from a study of cytomegalovirus exposure and HLA in healthy donors. Study information: There were about 85 million unique TCRs (from HLA-typed donors) in an early data release.

Germline CDR1 and CDR2: LNHNV and YYDKDF (reference sequence). Trimming pared 0 bases from V and 2 bases from J, leaving 19 bases between. This CDR3 has 18 residues. The study, taken as a whole, reports: The classifier reportedly diagnosed cytomegalovirus status with high sensitivity and specificity.

A multiplex PCR was run with 60 Vbeta primers and 13 Jbeta primers. Here immunoSEQ multiplex PCR was the method, and the copy in TCRdb shows in-frame clones only, minus some. Of about 88,000 clones detected, around 90% appear once; the ten largest clones hold about 2.5%. This TCR was recovered from a man between 18 and 29 years old in good health and CMV-seronegative. The chain employs TRBV15 and TRBJ2-5; tentative D call: TRBD2 (5 bases). Sequencing was performed on PBMCs. As DNA, the CDR3 is TGTGCCACCAGCAGAGATTCCCGCCCCTCTACTAGACAAGAGACCCAGTACTTC. Protein: CATSRDSRPSTRQETQYF.